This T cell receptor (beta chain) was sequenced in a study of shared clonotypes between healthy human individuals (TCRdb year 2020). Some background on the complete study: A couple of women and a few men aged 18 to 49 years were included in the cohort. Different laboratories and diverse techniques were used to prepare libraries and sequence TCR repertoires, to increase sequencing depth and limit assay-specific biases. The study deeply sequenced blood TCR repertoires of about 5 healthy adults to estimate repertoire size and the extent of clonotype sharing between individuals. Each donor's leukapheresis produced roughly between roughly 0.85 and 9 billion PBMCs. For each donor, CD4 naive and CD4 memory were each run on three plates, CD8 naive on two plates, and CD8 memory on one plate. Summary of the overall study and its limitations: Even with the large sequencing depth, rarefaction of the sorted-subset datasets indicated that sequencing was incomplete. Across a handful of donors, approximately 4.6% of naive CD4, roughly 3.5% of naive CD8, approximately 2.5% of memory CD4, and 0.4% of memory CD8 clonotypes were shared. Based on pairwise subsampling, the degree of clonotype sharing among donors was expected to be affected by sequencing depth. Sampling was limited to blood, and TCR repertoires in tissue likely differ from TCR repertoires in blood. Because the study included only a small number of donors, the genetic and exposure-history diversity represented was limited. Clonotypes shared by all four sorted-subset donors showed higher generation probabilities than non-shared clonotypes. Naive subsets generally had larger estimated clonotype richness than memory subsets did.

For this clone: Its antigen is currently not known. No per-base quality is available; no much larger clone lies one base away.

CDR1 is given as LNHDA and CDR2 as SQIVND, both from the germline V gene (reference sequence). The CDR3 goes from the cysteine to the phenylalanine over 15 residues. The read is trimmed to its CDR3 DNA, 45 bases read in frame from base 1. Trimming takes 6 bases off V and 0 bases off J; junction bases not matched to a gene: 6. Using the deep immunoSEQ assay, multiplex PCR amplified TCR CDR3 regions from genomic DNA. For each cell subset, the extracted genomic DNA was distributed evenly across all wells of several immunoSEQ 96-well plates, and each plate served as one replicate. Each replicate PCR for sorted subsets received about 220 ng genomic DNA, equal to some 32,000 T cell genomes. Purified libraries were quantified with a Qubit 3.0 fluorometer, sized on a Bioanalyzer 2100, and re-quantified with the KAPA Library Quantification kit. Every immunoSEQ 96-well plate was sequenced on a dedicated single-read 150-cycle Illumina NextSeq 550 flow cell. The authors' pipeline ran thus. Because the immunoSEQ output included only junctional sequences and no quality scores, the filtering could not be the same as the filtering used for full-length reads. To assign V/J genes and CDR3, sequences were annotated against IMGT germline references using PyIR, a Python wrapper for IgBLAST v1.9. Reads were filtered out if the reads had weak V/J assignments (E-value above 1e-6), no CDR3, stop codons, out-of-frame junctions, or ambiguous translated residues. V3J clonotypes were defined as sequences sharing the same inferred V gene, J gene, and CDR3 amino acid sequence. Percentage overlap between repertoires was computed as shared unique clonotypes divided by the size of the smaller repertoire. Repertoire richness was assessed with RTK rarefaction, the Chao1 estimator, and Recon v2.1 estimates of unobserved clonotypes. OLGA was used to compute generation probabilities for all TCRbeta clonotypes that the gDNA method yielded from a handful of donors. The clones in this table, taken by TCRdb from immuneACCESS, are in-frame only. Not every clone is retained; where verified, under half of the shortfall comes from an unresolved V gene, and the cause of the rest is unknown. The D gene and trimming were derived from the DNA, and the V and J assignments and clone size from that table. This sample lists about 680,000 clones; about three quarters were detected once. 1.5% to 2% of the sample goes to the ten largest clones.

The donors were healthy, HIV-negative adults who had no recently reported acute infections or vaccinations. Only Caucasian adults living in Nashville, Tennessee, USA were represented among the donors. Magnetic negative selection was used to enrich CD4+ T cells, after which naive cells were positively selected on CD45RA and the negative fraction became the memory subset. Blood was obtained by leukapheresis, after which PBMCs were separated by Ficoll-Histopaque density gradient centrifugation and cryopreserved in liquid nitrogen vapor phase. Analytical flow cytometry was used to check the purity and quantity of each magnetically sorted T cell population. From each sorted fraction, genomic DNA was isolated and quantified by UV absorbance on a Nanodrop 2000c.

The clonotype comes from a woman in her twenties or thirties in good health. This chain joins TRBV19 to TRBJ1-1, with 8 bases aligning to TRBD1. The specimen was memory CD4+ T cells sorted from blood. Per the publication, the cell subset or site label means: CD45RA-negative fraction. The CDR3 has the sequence CASRDPGGLNTEAFF. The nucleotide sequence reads TGTGCCAGTAGAGACCCAGGGGGCCTGAACACTGAAGCTTTCTTT.